The TCR beta chain under discussion was sequenced for a study of post-analysis software for immune sequencing data. TCR beta cDNA libraries had unique molecular identifiers. MiXCR was run by TCRdb on the PCR reads, yielding one entry per CDR3 protein. Of hundreds of thousands of distinct CDR3 sequences in the sample, about 27% were seen once. This clonotype occurred a few times. The specimen was blood. The source is a girl aged 10 to 17 with multiple sclerosis.

CDR3 region: CASSLFGRGTDTQYF. The CDR3 DNA reads TGTGCCAGCAGTTTATTCGGCAGGGGCACAGATACGCAGTATTTT. The chain has TRBV28 and TRBJ2-3, with a tentative D call TRBD1 (5 bases). CDR3 length: 15 amino acids. Germline CDR1 MDHEN, CDR2 SYDVKM. V was pared by 1 base and J by 1 base, with 9 bases between.